These 17 T cell receptor beta chains originate from one sample sequenced in a study of cytomegalovirus exposure and HLA in healthy donors. The study ran its PCR with 60 Vbeta and 13 Jbeta primers. Assay used: immunoSEQ multiplex PCR; TCRdb lists only in-frame clones, some missing. The top ten clones hold around 2% of a sample with 100,000 or so clones, 80% of them seen once. Material for sequencing was PBMCs. Receptor source: a man between 18 and 35 years old in good health and CMV-seronegative.

The DNA for the CDR3 is TGTGCCACCAGCAGAGTGACTAGCGGGGTATACGAGCAGTACTTC. Translation gives CATSRVTSGVYEQYF. The gene calls are TRBV15 and TRBJ2-7; 11 nucleotides align to TRBD2. CDR3 length: 15 amino acids. The V and J ends lost 1 base and 4 bases, in that order; junction bases with no gene match: 3. CDR1 and CDR2 (germline): LNHNV, YYDKDF (reference sequence).

The CDR3 reads CASSQGLAESNEQFF. The CDR3 DNA sequence: TGTGCCAGCAGCCAAGGGCTAGCGGAGAGCAATGAGCAGTTCTTC. The chain joins TRBV4-2 to TRBJ2-1; 7 bases align to TRBD2. J was trimmed by 6 bases and V by 1 base; bases with no gene match: 6. The CDR3 has 15 amino acids. Germline values: CDR1 LGHNA, CDR2 YNFKEQ.

The chain uses TRBV6-5 and TRBJ1-4, with a weak D call TRBD1 (5 bases). Germline V CDR1 and CDR2: MNHEY, SVGAGI. With 10 bases removed from V and 0 bases from J, the gap between germline ends came to 15 bases. The CDR3 extends over 15 amino acids. The DNA of the CDR3 is TGTGCCACCACCACGGGAGGGGCAACTAATGAAAAACTGTTTTTT. This sequence encodes CATTTGGATNEKLFF.

The V gene is TRBV7-9, the J gene TRBJ1-6, with 8 bases that match TRBD1. This CDR3 spans 15 amino acids. V dropped 5 bases and J dropped 7; count of bases not matched to a gene: 7. Per the germline V gene, CDR1 is SEHNR and CDR2 is FQNEAQ (reference sequence). CDR3 residues: CASSVDRGWNSPLHF. Written as DNA, the CDR3 is TGTGCCAGCAGCGTCGACAGGGGATGGAATTCACCCCTCCACTTT. Full variable domain (missing parts from reference TRBV7-9 and TRBJ1-6): DTGVSQNPRHKITKRGQNVTFRCDPISEHNRLYWYRQTLGQGPEFLTYFQNEAQLEKSRLLSDRFSAERPKGSFSTLEIQRTEQGDSAMYLCASSVDRGWNSPLHFGNGTRLTVT.

The chain employs TRBV18 and TRBJ1-1; D is possibly TRBD1 (5 bases). Trimming took 3 bases from V and 6 from J, leaving 8 bases between them. The germline V gene has CDR1 KGHSH and CDR2 LQKENI. CDR3 length: 12 residues. CDR3 protein: CASSPGGAEAFF. CDR3 coding DNA: TGTGCCAGCTCACCGGGGGGAGCTGAAGCTTTCTTT.

V and J are TRBV9 and TRBJ1-1; no firm D call. Germline loops: CDR1 SGDLS, CDR2 YYNGEE. The CDR3 covers 13 residues. V was pared by 3 bases and J by 3 bases, with 9 bases between. Here the CDR3 DNA reads TGTGCCAGCAGCGCCCGGACTGACACTGAAGCTTTCTTT. It is translated as CASSARTDTEAFF.

For the CDR3, the DNA is TGTGCCATCAGTGAAACGGGCGGGGAGCTGTTTTTT. Protein: CAISETGGELFF. J is TRBJ2-2 and V is TRBV10-3; D is undetermined. Germline-derived CDR1 and CDR2 are ENHRY and SYGVKD. The CDR3 runs to 12 residues. Trimming cost V 3 bases and J 7 bases, with 6 bases left between them.

The chain employs TRBV6-5 and TRBJ2-5; D unclear. With 7 bases removed from V and 7 bases from J, the gap between germline ends came to 16 bases. This CDR3 comprises 13 residues. Germline CDR1 MNHEY, CDR2 SVGAGI. The CDR3 protein is CASTDPSEATQYF. DNA for the CDR3: TGTGCCAGCACTGACCCCTCCGAGGCGACCCAGTACTTC.

The table lists this clone with a count of one. The CDR3 DNA reads TGTGCCAGCAGCTCCCAACAGGGGGGCAATCAGCCCCAGCATTTT. It codes for CASSSQQGGNQPQHF. This rearrangement joins TRBV7-9 to TRBJ1-5; 8 bases fit TRBD1. The CDR3 extends over 15 amino acids. Trimming cost V 4 bases and J 2 bases; bases outside gene matches: 4. Germline V lookup: CDR1 SEHNR, CDR2 FQNEAQ (reference sequence).

This chain uses TRBV6-1 with TRBJ1-3, with 7 nucleotides matching TRBD1. The CDR3 length is 16 residues. Germline assignment: CDR1 MNHNS and CDR2 SASEGT. V was pared by 2 bases and J by 1 base, with 5 bases of the junction left unmatched. The CDR3 DNA follows: TGTGCCAGCAGTGAAAGGGGGCAATTTTCTGGAAACACCATATATTTT. It encodes CASSERGQFSGNTIYF.

The chain recombines TRBV2 with TRBJ1-6; possible D gene TRBD1, 6 bases. Germline V gene data show CDR1 as SNHLY and CDR2 as FYNNEI. The CDR3 covers 14 residues. With 6 bases removed from V and 7 bases from J, the gap between germline ends came to 13 bases. As DNA, the CDR3 is TGTGCCAGCAGGAAGGGGGTTCCCAATTCACCCCTCCACTTT. It specifies CASRKGVPNSPLHF. Filled out from reference TRBV2 and TRBJ1-6, the complete variable domain reads EPEVTQTPSHQVTQMGQEVILRCVPISNHLYFYWYRQILGQKVEFLVSFYNNEISEKSEIFDDQFSVERPDGSNFTLKIRSTKLEDSAMYFCASRKGVPNSPLHFGNGTRLTVT.

J is TRBJ1-4 and V is TRBV5-4; 7 bases are a match to TRBD1. J lost 6 bases, V lost 0 bases, and 2 bases had no gene match. In germline, CDR1 is SGHNT, CDR2 YYREEE (reference sequence). This CDR3 is built from 14 residues. CDR3 in DNA: TGTGCCAGCAGCTTGGACAGGGGTGATGAAAAACTGTTTTTT. Its protein is CASSLDRGDEKLFF.

The rearrangement links TRBV2 to TRBJ2-5; maybe TRBD2 (6 bases). The germline gives CDR1 SNHLY, CDR2 FYNNEI. V shed 5 bases and J shed 5 bases, with 15 bases lying between them. CDR3 size: 14 residues. The DNA of the CDR3 is TGTGCCAGCAGTAAGGGACTCCTGGAGGAGACCCAGTACTTC. This sequence encodes CASSKGLLEETQYF.

The rearrangement uses TRBV12-5 and TRBJ1-6; D not resolved. V was trimmed by 1 base and J by 8 bases, leaving 9 bases between them. The CDR3 sequence is 14 residues long. CDR1 and CDR2 from the germline V gene are LGHNT and FRNRAP. Here the CDR3 reads CASGLGVIHSPLHF. As DNA, the CDR3 is TGTGCTAGTGGTTTGGGCGTGATACATTCACCCCTCCACTTT.

The chain has TRBV5-1 and TRBJ1-6, with D uncertain. The CDR3 loop spans 16 amino acids. The V end lost 0 bases, the J end lost 4 bases, and 11 bases lay between the germline ends. CDR1 and CDR2 (germline): SGHRS, YFSETQ. The CDR3 spells CASSLAGWEYNSPLHF. CDR3 DNA: TGCGCCAGCAGCTTGGCGGGGTGGGAGTATAATTCACCCCTCCACTTT.

The genes are TRBV5-4 and TRBJ2-6; TRBD2 aligns across 7 bases. Germline lookup yields CDR1 SGHNT and CDR2 YYREEE (reference sequence). V shed 3 bases, J shed 2 bases, and the junction held 5 bases outside the gene matches. There are 16 residues in the CDR3. The CDR3 region is CASSWEGVAGANVLTF. The CDR3 DNA sequence: TGTGCCAGCAGCTGGGAGGGTGTGGCTGGGGCCAACGTCCTGACTTTC.

With respect to this clone: A junction end diverges from the germline sequence, so it may reflect a read error. The chain recombines TRBV19 with TRBJ1-2, with D possibly TRBD1 on 5 matching bases. The CDR3 consists of 15 residues. In germline, CDR1 is LNHDA, CDR2 SQIVND (reference sequence). CDR3 loop: CASRIAAGGATGYTF. The CDR3, as DNA: TGTGCCAGTAGAATAGCCGCCGGGGGAGCAACTGGCTACACCTTC.